What follows are 9 T cell receptor beta chains derived from one specimen sequenced in a study of cytomegalovirus exposure and HLA in healthy donors. With 60 Vbeta and 13 Jbeta primers, the PCR was carried out. Libraries were prepared by immunoSEQ multiplex PCR; TCRdb keeps only in-frame clonotypes and omits some of them. This table has about 150,000 clones, roughly four fifths appearing once. The sample comprised PBMCs. The receptor set was obtained from a girl aged 10 to 17 in good health and CMV-seropositive.

The chain couples TRBV7-9 to TRBJ2-7; TRBD1 is a possible D gene (6 bases). V gave up 1 base and J gave up 1 base, with 11 bases separating them. The CDR3 is 15 residues long. The germline V gene encodes CDR1 SEHNR and CDR2 FQNEAQ (reference sequence). CDR3 protein: CASSLVGARSYEQYF. CDR3 bases: TGTGCCAGCAGCTTAGTGGGGGCGCGATCCTACGAGCAGTACTTC. The full variable domain, rest sourced from reference TRBV7-9 and TRBJ2-7, is DTGVSQNPRHKITKRGQNVTFRCDPISEHNRLYWYRQTLGQGPEFLTYFQNEAQLEKSRLLSDRFSAERPKGSFSTLEIQRTEQGDSAMYLCASSLVGARSYEQYFGPGTRLTVT.

This clone was found a few times. At one end, the junction sequence differs from germline, possibly due to a read error. CDR3 amino acids: CASSRLAGGLPGANVLTF. In DNA form, the CDR3 reads TGTGCTAGCAGTCGACTAGCGGGGGGTCTCCCTGGGGCCAACGTCCTGACTTTC. V and J are TRBV7-7 and TRBJ2-6, with TRBD2 identical over 13 bases. Germline V gene lookup returns CDR1 SSHAT and CDR2 FNYEAQ (reference sequence). This CDR3 is built from 18 residues.

The rearrangement links TRBV5-1 to TRBJ2-7; a possible D gene is TRBD1 (6 bases). CDR1 and CDR2 from the germline V gene are SGHRS and YFSETQ. V lost 7 bases, J lost 2 bases, and 10 bases lay in between. The CDR3 extends over 12 amino acids. The CDR3 DNA follows: TGCGCCAGCGGTAACAGGGCCTACGAGCAGTACTTC. Translating it yields CASGNRAYEQYF.

The V and J genes are TRBV25-1 and TRBJ1-2; D uncertain. Trimming pared 1 base from V and 7 bases from J, leaving 13 bases between. The length of the CDR3 is 14 residues. Germline CDR1 is MGHDK and CDR2 is SYGVNS. The DNA for the CDR3 is TGTGCCAGCAGTGAATTTTCGACTGCCTCTGGCTACACCTTC. Residues: CASSEFSTASGYTF.

The J gene is TRBJ2-7, the V gene TRBV7-6; D might be TRBD1 (6 bases). Germline V gene lookup returns CDR1 SGHVS and CDR2 FNYEAQ. V lost 4 bases to trimming and J lost 0 bases, with 16 bases between them. This CDR3 contains 16 residues. CDR3 sequence (DNA): TGTGCCAGCAGCTCAAGAGCCGGGACACCCTCCTACGAGCAGTACTTC. It translates to CASSSRAGTPSYEQYF.

The rearrangement joins TRBV6-1 to TRBJ1-5; TRBD1 aligns across 8 bases. The CDR3 spans 14 residues. Trimming took 6 bases from V and 3 from J; bases not matched to a gene: 4. Germline-derived CDR1 and CDR2 are MNHNS and SASEGT. CDR3 DNA sequence: TGTGCCAGCAGAGCGGACAGGGACAATCAGCCCCAGCATTTT. It encodes CASRADRDNQPQHF.

CDR3 amino acids: CASSVNPAGTGQDEQYF. The CDR3 DNA follows: TGTGCCAGCAGCGTAAACCCCGCGGGGACAGGGCAGGACGAGCAGTACTTC. The rearrangement joins TRBV9 to TRBJ2-5; 9 bases are a match to TRBD1. The J call may be mistaken, given a closer DNA end match to TRBJ2-7. In germline, CDR1 is SGDLS, CDR2 YYNGEE. This CDR3 has 17 amino acids.

V is TRBV5-4 and J is TRBJ1-6; D possibly corresponds to TRBD1 (6 bases). V lost 3 bases to trimming and J lost 8 bases, with 15 bases between them. The germline V gene encodes CDR1 SGHNT and CDR2 YYREEE (reference sequence). This CDR3 has 15 amino acids. CDR3: CASSSVTGLDSPLHF. The DNA of the CDR3 is TGTGCCAGCAGCTCGGTTACAGGGTTAGATTCACCCCTCCACTTT.

The CDR3 bases are TGCGCCAGCAGCGGGGCTAGCGGGGGGGCTTTCACAGATACGCAGTATTTT. Its protein product is CASSGASGGAFTDTQYF. V gene TRBV4-1 combines with J gene TRBJ2-3; the match to TRBD2 covers 12 bases. The germline CDR1 and CDR2 sequences are MGHRA and YSYEKL. This CDR3 has 17 amino acids. The trim removed 5 bases at V and 2 bases at J, leaving 8 bases unmatched.